This TCR beta chain appears in the sequencing data of a study of cytomegalovirus exposure and HLA in healthy donors listed by TCRdb under 2017. Notes on the research overall: In an earlier analysis of under 750 of the donors, 276 Gb of sequence data and about 110 million unique TCR beta sequences from 150 million to 200 million T cells were reported. A later genetic analysis took genome-wide SNP genotypes for about 65% of the 666 donors and used that subset as a discovery cohort. Roughly 300 gigabases of sequencing data and around 87 million unique TCR sequences were included in an early release covering 550 to 650 HLA-typed donors. Among the 398 genotyped donors, roughly 80% belonged to the genetic ancestry cluster associated with self-reported Caucasian donors. The T cell repertoires of 666 subjects were profiled by immunosequencing and related to cytomegalovirus serostatus. All discovery cohort repertoires had been generated on a single sequencing platform. Class I and class II HLA loci were covered by the typing at four-digit resolution. The number of typed donors differed by locus: about 629-630 for A, B, C, DRB1 and DQB1; 522 for DQA1; 606 for DPA1; and some 430 for DPB1. Along with the approximately 650-subject first cohort, a separate validation cohort of 120 different subjects was used. To predict cytomegalovirus infection status, the study brought together high-throughput TCR immunosequencing, statistical association of individual TCRs with disease status, and machine learning. The study was designed to test whether signatures of past pathogen exposure could be identified by cataloging public T cell receptors. Donor age, sex, ethnicity and CMV serostatus were collected together with the repertoire data. A later analysis re-analyzed previously published TCR beta repertoires from 660 or so donors and added high-resolution HLA genotyping to study TCR occurrence patterns. In an earlier analysis of 500 to 650 of the donors, high-throughput TCR beta sequencing was used to judge whether each TCR beta V gene segment behaved as functional or pseudogenic. Among almost 400 genotyped donors of the cohort, an average of about 240,000 unique TCR beta nucleotide sequences were sequenced per donor, 15% to 20% of them non-productive. Several DR-DQ haplotypes were handled as single units for association and clustering because linkage in the cohort was strong. Rather than drawing on any new phenotypic data, the later analysis identified candidate immune exposures from TCR beta sequences and the way those sequences occurred across donors. Broader findings and caveats from the paper: According to a later analysis, parvovirus B19, influenza, CMV and Epstein-Barr virus appeared linked to several top co-occurrence clusters. In an earlier analysis of some 500 of the donors, most TCR beta V segments appeared in productive rearrangements about 87% or about 30% of the time, broadly matching IMGT annotations. Assigning TCR associations to individual alleles was difficult when HLA alleles, especially DR and DQ, strongly co-occurred. In a later analysis, HLA-associated TCR beta chains showed more clonal expansion and lower generation probabilities than non-associated chains that were equally common. The sequencing pipeline was judged likely to have produced a cluster of highly shared sequence variants as a technical artifact. The study listed 170 or so TCR beta chains as associated with cytomegalovirus. Compared with the approximately 710-donor mean, donors in an Asian-associated ancestry cluster had fewer N-insertions in productive TCRs, according to a later genetic analysis. HLA typing was unavailable for some donors at each locus, so association tests used only the typed subset. According to a later analysis, TCR association rates differed among HLA loci, with DRB1 alleles showing the most associated TCRs and HLA-C alleles showing the fewest. The earlier analysis of some 560 of the donors excluded 15 to 20 rarely observed V segments, including chromosome 9 orphons, because counts were too low. Most CMV-associated TCR beta chains appeared to be HLA-restricted in a later analysis, and the HLA associations seemed to be driven largely by CMV exposure. In this cohort, only TCR beta chains were sequenced, and detectable features were limited by the absence of alpha or paired-chain data. A further reported finding was that TCR beta sequences accurately predicted the HLA-A and HLA-B alleles for most subjects in the first cohort. A later analysis associated about 18,000 TCR beta sequences with specific HLA alleles at a false discovery rate of 0.05. A later genetic analysis associated a missense DCLRE1C variant with V-gene and J-gene trimming of TCR beta chains, and an independent cohort replicated the association. In vitro tests confirmed that a few of the cytomegalovirus-associated TCR beta chains recognize cytomegalovirus antigens. Correlated functional status among segregating V segments might be attributable to linkage disequilibrium, but an unknown experimental factor could not be ruled out. The authors suggested that the approach could potentially be extended to other disease states and immunological phenotypes. While some public TCRs were present in many individuals, most TCR sequences turned up only very rarely across donors. Immune exposure information for the cohort was limited to CMV serostatus. The presence/absence analyses assumed that sequencing depth was roughly uniform across donors, and that assumption may not be true. In both the original and validation cohorts, the classifier was reported to diagnose cytomegalovirus status with high specificity and sensitivity.

To prepare the library, the immunoSEQ multiplex PCR assay was applied. A mixture of 60 forward primers for TCR Vbeta segments and 13 reverse primers for TCR Jbeta segments was used in the multiplex PCR. The CDR3 region of rearranged TCR beta genes was amplified from genomic DNA with a multiplex PCR assay. The amplified TCR beta libraries were sequenced on the Illumina HiSeq System as 87-base-pair reads. The paper's data handling went like this. A later analysis tallied roughly 78 million unique TCR beta chains across the 610 or so repertoires, and about 12 million of those chains were shared by two or more donors. Raw reads were error-corrected and collapsed into unique sequences by a nearest-neighbor algorithm in which closely related sequences were merged to remove PCR and sequencing errors. CDR3 sequences were aligned to IMGT reference sequences to assign V, D and J gene segments. For a sequence to be retained, at least a six-nucleotide match to both a V gene segment and a J gene segment was required. Rearrangements were classified as productive when the CDR3 lacked stop codons and remained in frame with V and J, and all other rearrangements were classified as non-productive. Following IMGT convention, CDR3 was defined as the stretch from the second conserved V-encoded cysteine up to the conserved J-encoded phenylalanine. The earlier analysis of about 530 of the donors excluded any sequence lacking an unambiguous match to a single V gene segment. In an earlier analysis of around 590 of the donors, a V segment was called functional when productive rearrangements were above 56.7%, and segregating when the standard deviation between donors exceeded 5%. A statistical classification framework was built for diagnosing cytomegalovirus status from the catalog of TCR beta chain sequences. A later analysis assigned V and J genes by comparing TCR nucleotide sequences with IMGT/GENE-DB human TR gene sequences. Using the TCRdist pipeline, a later analysis assigned CDR3 sequences along with most-parsimonious VDJ recombination scenarios. In a later analysis, each TCR beta chain was defined by its CDR3 amino acid sequence together with its V-gene family, and reads without a unique V-gene family were excluded. As a way to deal with suspected cross-contamination and a sequencing artifact, a later analysis dropped approximately 590 nucleotide sequences that were highly shared and had low generation probability. A later analysis calculated a clonal expansion index for each public chain from normalized within-repertoire ranks of inferred template counts. Generation probabilities in a later analysis came from a VDJ recombination model fitted to out-of-frame rearrangements, and those results were checked against IGoR. A later analysis scored TCR-TCR, TCR-HLA and TCR-CMV co-occurrence with hypergeometric tests, applying a repertoire-size bias correction to TCR pairs. False discovery rates were estimated in a later analysis by permuting HLA or CMV assignments 20 times. In a later analysis, co-occurring TCRs were grouped using DBSCAN, with TCRdist sequence similarity added in when clustering inside HLA-allele-positive subsets. Repertoires with fewer than 30,000 or more than 120,000 public chains, plus five repertoires with anomalous nucleotide sharing, were excluded from co-occurrence clustering. The clones in this table, taken by TCRdb from immuneACCESS, are in-frame only. Not every clone is retained; where verified, under half of the shortfall comes from an unresolved V gene, and the cause of the rest is unknown. The DNA was the basis for D and trimming; V, J and clone size are from that table. Within this sample are 150,000 to 200,000 clones, with 65% to 80% of them counted one time only. The top ten hold about 1.1% of the sample.

In total, approximately 690 healthy bone marrow donors made up the cohort. At the time of sampling, all cohort members were nominally healthy, though unrecorded immune exposures were likely present. The donor was CMV seronegative and was included in the group of 352 seronegative cohort members. Each donor provided a peripheral blood sample, and peripheral blood mononuclear cells were used for TCR beta sequencing. Genomic DNA was extracted from the blood cell samples with the Qiagen DNeasy Blood Extraction Kit. Comment on this clone: Its antigen specificity is not known. No base quality information exists; no much larger clone differs at one position.

Sequenced: PBMCs. This clonotype originated in a woman aged 40 to 55 in good health and CMV-seronegative.

The nucleotides read TGTGCCAGCAGGAGGACTAGTCAAGAGACCCAGTACTTC. This yields the protein CASRRTSQETQYF. This receptor chain uses TRBV2 and TRBJ2-5, and TRBD2 matches 7 of the central bases. The CDR3 has 13 amino acids, counting the end cysteine and phenylalanine. Of the read, only the CDR3 DNA is kept; its 39 bases are in frame from base 1. From a lookup of the germline V gene, CDR1 and CDR2 are SNHLY and FYNNEI. Germline trimming: 6 bases from V, 2 bases from J; junction bases outside gene matches: 3. The CDR3 plus the reference TRBV2 and TRBJ2-5 genes for the other parts give the full variable domain: EPEVTQTPSHQVTQMGQEVILRCVPISNHLYFYWYRQILGQKVEFLVSFYNNEISEKSEIFDDQFSVERPDGSNFTLKIRSTKLEDSAMYFCASRRTSQETQYFGPGTRLLVL.